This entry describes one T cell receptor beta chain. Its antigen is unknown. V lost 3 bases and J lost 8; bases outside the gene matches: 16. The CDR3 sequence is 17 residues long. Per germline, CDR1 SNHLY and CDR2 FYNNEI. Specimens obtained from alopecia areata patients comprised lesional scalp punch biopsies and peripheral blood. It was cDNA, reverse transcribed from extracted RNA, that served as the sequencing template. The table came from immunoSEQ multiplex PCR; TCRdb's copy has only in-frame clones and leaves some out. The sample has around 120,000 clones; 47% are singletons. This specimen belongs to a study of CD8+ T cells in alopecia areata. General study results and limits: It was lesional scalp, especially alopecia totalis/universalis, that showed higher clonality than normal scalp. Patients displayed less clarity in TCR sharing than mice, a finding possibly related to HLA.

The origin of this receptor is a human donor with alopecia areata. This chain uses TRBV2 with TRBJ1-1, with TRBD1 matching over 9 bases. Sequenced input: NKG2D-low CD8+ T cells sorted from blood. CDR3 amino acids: CASSDHRGPPGSTEAFF. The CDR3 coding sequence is TGTGCCAGCAGTGACCACAGGGGGCCCCCTGGGTCAACGGAAGCTTTCTTT. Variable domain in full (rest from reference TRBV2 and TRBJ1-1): EPEVTQTPSHQVTQMGQEVILRCVPISNHLYFYWYRQILGQKVEFLVSFYNNEISEKSEIFDDQFSVERPDGSNFTLKIRSTKLEDSAMYFCASSDHRGPPGSTEAFFGQGTRLTVV.